These T cell receptor beta chains were read from a single sample in a study of blood T cell repertoires in COVID-19. The assay was immunoSEQ multiplex PCR, and TCRdb's table has in-frame clones only and misses some. The table has 290,000 or so clones, approximately 89% seen once; the top ten hold around 2%. The sample consisted of peripheral blood. The receptors originated from a woman aged 25 to 39 with COVID-19, enrolled during active disease. CDR3s include the opening cysteine and the closing phenylalanine or tryptophan. D genes are given only for firm matches. The size of a clone is reported for some rows only, either as once, few or many, or as a class for expanded clones.

CDR3aa: CASSQGRQPSPHQPQHF
CDR3nt: TGTGCCAGCAGCCAAGGCCGACAGCCATCCCCTCATCAGCCCCAGCATTTT
abundance: NA
d_gene: NA
j_gene: TRBJ1-5
v_gene: TRBV14

CDR3aa: CASSLGQWQSAAVIYTF
CDR3nt: TGCGCCAGCAGCTTGGGTCAATGGCAGAGTGCGGCGGTGATCTACACCTTC
abundance: NA
d_gene: NA
j_gene: TRBJ1-2
v_gene: TRBV5-1

CDR3aa: CASSLGLAGGIQETQYF
CDR3nt: TGTGCCAGCAGCCTGGGACTAGCGGGAGGAATCCAAGAGACCCAGTACTTC
abundance: NA
d_gene: TRBD2
j_gene: TRBJ2-5
v_gene: TRBV5-4

CDR3aa: CASSFTGNYGYTF
CDR3nt: TGTGCCAGCAGTTTTACAGGCAACTATGGCTACACCTTC
abundance: NA
d_gene: NA
j_gene: TRBJ1-2
v_gene: TRBV12-3/TRBV12-4

CDR3aa: CASSLAGFYEQYF
CDR3nt: TGTGCCAGCAGCTTGGCAGGATTCTACGAGCAGTACTTC
abundance: NA
d_gene: NA
j_gene: TRBJ2-7
v_gene: TRBV5-6

CDR3aa: CASSAMTSGRGGEQFF
CDR3nt: TGCGCCAGCAGCGCCATGACTAGCGGGAGAGGAGGTGAGCAGTTCTTC
abundance: NA
d_gene: TRBD2
j_gene: TRBJ2-1
v_gene: TRBV5-1

CDR3aa: CASSLPSGRDEQYF
CDR3nt: TGCGCCAGCAGCTTGCCTAGCGGGAGGGACGAGCAGTACTTC
abundance: NA
d_gene: TRBD2
j_gene: TRBJ2-7
v_gene: TRBV5-1

CDR3aa: CASSIEPREKLFF
CDR3nt: TGTGCCAGTAGTATAGAACCGCGGGAAAAACTGTTTTTT
abundance: NA
d_gene: NA
j_gene: TRBJ1-4
v_gene: TRBV19

CDR3aa: CASSFLSGINSYNEQFF
CDR3nt: TGCGCCAGCAGCTTTCTTAGCGGGATAAACTCCTACAATGAGCAGTTCTTC
abundance: NA
d_gene: TRBD2
j_gene: TRBJ2-1
v_gene: TRBV5-1

CDR3aa: CASSLRGNRHNEQFF
CDR3nt: TGTGCCAGCAGCTTGAGGGGAAATCGCCACAATGAGCAGTTCTTC
abundance: NA
d_gene: NA
j_gene: TRBJ2-1
v_gene: TRBV5-8

CDR3aa: CTRTGTGQQYF
CDR3nt: TGTACCAGGACCGGGACAGGGCAGCAGTATTTT
abundance: NA
d_gene: NA
j_gene: TRBJ2-3
v_gene: TRBV21-1

CDR3aa: CAWKKQDLDNGELFF
CDR3nt: TGTGCCTGGAAAAAACAGGATTTGGACAACGGGGAGCTGTTTTTT
abundance: NA
d_gene: NA
j_gene: TRBJ2-2
v_gene: TRBV30

CDR3aa: CASRDLTGAKRDTEAFF
CDR3nt: TGTGCCAGTAGAGACCTGACAGGGGCAAAGAGGGACACTGAAGCTTTCTTT
abundance: few
d_gene: TRBD1
j_gene: TRBJ1-1
v_gene: TRBV19

CDR3aa: CASSMDSYYGYTF
CDR3nt: TGTGCCAGTAGTATGGACAGTTACTATGGCTACACCTTC
abundance: NA
d_gene: NA
j_gene: TRBJ1-2
v_gene: TRBV19

CDR3aa: CASSFTGAGNTIYF
CDR3nt: TGTGCCAGCAGTTTTACAGGGGCTGGAAACACCATATATTTT
abundance: NA
d_gene: TRBD1
j_gene: TRBJ1-3
v_gene: TRBV28

CDR3aa: CASSVGQGMENIQYF
CDR3nt: TGCGCCAGCAGTGTTGGACAGGGGATGGAGAACATTCAGTACTTC
abundance: once
d_gene: TRBD1
j_gene: TRBJ2-4
v_gene: TRBV5-1

CDR3aa: CASSLGGNTEAFF
CDR3nt: TGCGCCAGCAGCTTGGGAGGGAACACTGAAGCTTTCTTT
abundance: few
d_gene: NA
j_gene: TRBJ1-1
v_gene: TRBV5-1

CDR3aa: CASKQGRGEAFF
CDR3nt: TGTGCCAGCAAGCAAGGCAGGGGTGAAGCTTTCTTT
abundance: NA
d_gene: NA
j_gene: TRBJ1-1
v_gene: TRBV19

CDR3aa: CASSPASGGANYGYTF
CDR3nt: TGTGCCAGCTCCCCAGCTTCAGGGGGCGCTAACTATGGCTACACCTTC
abundance: NA
d_gene: TRBD1
j_gene: TRBJ1-2
v_gene: TRBV18

CDR3aa: CAWRVGGNQPQHF
CDR3nt: TGTGCCTGGAGGGTAGGAGGGAATCAGCCCCAGCATTTT
abundance: NA
d_gene: NA
j_gene: TRBJ1-5
v_gene: TRBV30

CDR3aa: CASSNGRGSGANVLTF
CDR3nt: TGTGCCAGCAGTAATGGTCGGGGCTCTGGGGCCAACGTCCTGACTTTC
abundance: NA
d_gene: NA
j_gene: TRBJ2-6
v_gene: TRBV2

CDR3aa: CASSTRQNTEAFF
CDR3nt: TGCGCCAGCAGCACCAGACAGAACACTGAAGCTTTCTTT
abundance: NA
d_gene: NA
j_gene: TRBJ1-1
v_gene: TRBV5-1

CDR3aa: CASSLQREQFF
CDR3nt: TGCGCCAGCAGCTTGCAGCGGGAGCAGTTCTTC
abundance: once
d_gene: NA
j_gene: TRBJ2-1
v_gene: TRBV5-1

CDR3aa: CASRKRERGNEQFF
CDR3nt: TGTGCCAGCAGAAAGCGGGAGCGGGGCAATGAGCAGTTCTTC
abundance: NA
d_gene: TRBD2
j_gene: TRBJ2-1
v_gene: TRBV27

CDR3aa: CASSDLAGAGGETQYF
CDR3nt: TGTGCCAGCAGTGATCTAGCGGGAGCCGGTGGGGAGACCCAGTACTTC
abundance: few
d_gene: TRBD2
j_gene: TRBJ2-5
v_gene: TRBV6-1

CDR3aa: CASSFGTGNYGYTF
CDR3nt: TGTGCCAGTAGTTTCGGGACAGGTAACTATGGCTACACCTTC
abundance: NA
d_gene: TRBD1
j_gene: TRBJ1-2
v_gene: TRBV19

CDR3aa: CASSTPGRRSNQPQHF
CDR3nt: TGTGCCAGCAGTACTCCAGGGCGCAGGAGCAATCAGCCCCAGCATTTT
abundance: NA
d_gene: NA
j_gene: TRBJ1-5
v_gene: TRBV28

CDR3aa: CASSPGIPSNTGELFF
CDR3nt: TGCGCCAGCAGCCCTGGCATACCATCGAACACCGGGGAGCTGTTTTTT
abundance: NA
d_gene: NA
j_gene: TRBJ2-2
v_gene: TRBV5-1

CDR3aa: CASSGTSGSDFRGTDTQYF
CDR3nt: TGTGCCAGCAGTGGGACTAGCGGGAGCGATTTTAGAGGCACAGATACGCAGTATTTT
abundance: NA
d_gene: TRBD2
j_gene: TRBJ2-3
v_gene: TRBV2

CDR3aa: CASSRDRHNEQFF
CDR3nt: TGTGCCAGCAGTCGCGACAGACACAATGAGCAGTTCTTC
abundance: NA
d_gene: NA
j_gene: TRBJ2-1
v_gene: TRBV12-3/TRBV12-4

CDR3aa: CASSTTGVGGYTF
CDR3nt: TGTGCCAGCAGCACAACAGGGGTCGGAGGCTACACCTTC
abundance: NA
d_gene: TRBD1
j_gene: TRBJ1-2
v_gene: TRBV7-3

CDR3aa: CASSQALADNEQFF
CDR3nt: TGTGCCAGCAGCCAAGCACTAGCGGACAATGAGCAGTTCTTC
abundance: NA
d_gene: TRBD2
j_gene: TRBJ2-1
v_gene: TRBV3-1/TRBV3-2

CDR3aa: CASSFGGVYNEQFF
CDR3nt: TGTGCCAGCAGCTTCGGCGGGGTATACAATGAGCAGTTCTTC
abundance: NA
d_gene: NA
j_gene: TRBJ2-1
v_gene: TRBV11-2

CDR3aa: CASTRGLAGIEQYF
CDR3nt: TGCGCCAGCACCAGGGGACTAGCGGGAATCGAGCAGTACTTC
abundance: NA
d_gene: TRBD2
j_gene: TRBJ2-7
v_gene: TRBV5-1

CDR3aa: CASSTRQALSSGYTF
CDR3nt: TGTGCCAGCAGTACAAGACAGGCCCTAAGTTCTGGCTACACCTTC
abundance: NA
d_gene: NA
j_gene: TRBJ1-2
v_gene: TRBV6-6